The next 16 T cell receptor beta chains were all read from a single sample in a study of patients and donors after allogeneic stem cell transplantation. From the RT-PCR reads, TCRdb called clonotypes with MiXCR, one entry per CDR3 protein. This table holds under 200,000 distinct CDR3 sequences, about 30% found once. Sequenced: blood, either unsorted or a sorted T cell fraction (not recorded which). The receptors shown here come from a human donor who was either an allogeneic HSCT recipient or a stem cell or donor lymphocyte infusion donor (not recorded which). It is not recorded whose cells these are; they may come from a transplant donor.

The rearrangement links TRBV12-3 or TRBV12-4 to TRBJ2-4; D unresolved. The CDR3 has 13 amino acids. V lost 3 bases and J 0 bases, leaving 3 bases between the germline ends. In nucleotides, the CDR3 is TGTGCCAGCAGTTTTGTAGCCAAAAACATTCAGTACTTC. Encoded protein: CASSFVAKNIQYF.

This clonotype was seen a few times. This rearrangement joins TRBV2 to TRBJ1-2; possibly TRBD1 for D (6 bases). The CDR3 runs to 13 residues. V was clipped by 4 bases and J by 8 bases, with 14 bases between them. Germline CDR1 reads SNHLY; CDR2 reads FYNNEI. The CDR3 DNA reads as TGTGCCAGCAGTGTAGGGGGGCGAAAAGGCTACACCTTC. As protein: CASSVGGRKGYTF.

The chain employs TRBV4-3 and TRBJ2-3; no definite D call. Germline loops: CDR1 LGHNA, CDR2 YSLEER. This CDR3 is 15 amino acids long. With 5 bases removed from V and 4 bases from J, the gap between germline ends came to 16 bases. The CDR3 DNA reads as TGCGCCAGCAGCTCCGACCACTTCCCGTCAGATACGCAGTATTTT. The encoded protein is CASSSDHFPSDTQYF.

This clonotype was detected a few times. This chain connects TRBV2 to TRBJ1-6; TRBD1 matches at 9 bases. CDR3 length equals 12 residues. With V trimmed by 11 bases and J by 7 bases, 3 bases remained unmatched. Per germline, CDR1 SNHLY and CDR2 FYNNEI. CDR3 nucleotides: TGTGCCCGGGGACAGGGCAATTCACCCCTCCACTTT. Protein product: CARGQGNSPLHF.

The chain has TRBV6-5 and TRBJ2-7; D remains unclear. Per the germline V gene, CDR1 is MNHEY and CDR2 is SVGAGI. Trimming pared 2 bases from V and 7 bases from J, leaving 6 bases between. The CDR3 totals 11 residues. The CDR3 reads CASSYHLEQYF. In DNA form, the CDR3 reads TGTGCCAGCAGTTACCATCTGGAGCAGTACTTC.

This clonotype was seen a handful of times. The gene calls are TRBV19 and TRBJ2-7; the D gene is possibly TRBD2 (6 bases). This CDR3 is built from 15 residues. Germline V CDR1 and CDR2: LNHDA, SQIVND (reference sequence). V lost 6 bases, J lost 1 base, and 16 bases lay in between. The CDR3 here is CASRSPGSDSYEQYF. DNA for the CDR3: TGTGCCAGTAGGTCCCCCGGGAGCGATTCCTACGAGCAGTACTTC.

V and J are TRBV3-1 and TRBJ1-5, with 8 nucleotides matching TRBD1. This CDR3 has 16 residues. V lost 5 bases, J lost 1 base, and 7 bases stayed unmatched. Germline V lookup: CDR1 LGHDT, CDR2 YNNKEL (reference sequence). The CDR3 DNA sequence: TGTGCCAGCAGCAACTCAGGGGGCTCAAGCAATCAGCCCCAGCATTTT. Amino acid sequence: CASSNSGGSSNQPQHF.

This clonotype was found a few times. CDR3 nucleotides: TGTGCCAGCAGTCATGTAGGTGAGCAGTACTTC. This translates into CASSHVGEQYF. This chain connects TRBV28 to TRBJ2-7; the D is unclear. Germline assignment: CDR1 MDHEN and CDR2 SYDVKM. This CDR3 is 11 amino acids long. With 5 bases removed from V and 7 bases from J, the gap between germline ends came to 9 bases. The full variable domain, in which reference TRBV28 and TRBJ2-7 provide the parts outside the CDR3, is DVKVTQSSRYLVKRTGEKVFLECVQDMDHENMFWYRQDPGLGLRLIYFSYDVKMKEKGDIPEGYSVSREKKERFSLILESASTNQTSMYLCASSHVGEQYFGPGTRLTVT.

The rearrangement joins TRBV12-3 or TRBV12-4 to TRBJ2-1; 9 positions match TRBD2. The CDR3 runs 17 residues. The J segment lost 7 bases and the V segment lost 2 bases, leaving 12 bases of the junction unmatched. CDR3 residues: CASSLYPLVAGANEQFF. The CDR3 nucleotides are TGTGCCAGCAGTTTATATCCCCTGGTAGCGGGAGCGAATGAGCAGTTCTTC.

This chain joins TRBV20-1 and TRBJ2-1, with 10 bases fitting TRBD2. Germline lookup yields CDR1 DFQATT and CDR2 SNEGSKA (reference sequence). The CDR3 loop spans 14 amino acids. With 4 bases clipped from V and 4 bases from J, the junction kept 4 bases outside the gene matches. The CDR3 is CSAITSGIYNEQFF. The CDR3 nucleotides read TGCAGTGCTATAACTAGCGGGATTTACAATGAGCAGTTCTTC.

The J gene is TRBJ2-7, the V gene TRBV20-1, with D possibly matching TRBD2 (7 bases). The V gene lost 2 bases and the J gene lost 4 bases, with 15 bases spanning the gap. Germline CDR1 DFQATT, CDR2 SNEGSKA (reference sequence). The CDR3 has 14 amino acids. The CDR3 coding sequence is TGCAGTGCTAGAAGGGGGGAGGGGATTTACGAGCAGTACTTC. Protein product: CSARRGEGIYEQYF.

There are a few counts of this clonotype. The rearrangement links TRBV5-6 to TRBJ2-2; no clear D. Trimming stripped 3 bases from V and 7 bases from J, with 7 bases between. Germline CDR1 and CDR2: SGHDT and YYEEEE. The length of the CDR3 is 12 residues. CDR3 protein: CASSSMSGELFF. The CDR3 nucleotides read TGTGCCAGCAGCTCGATGAGCGGGGAGCTGTTTTTT.

This clonotype was observed at least ten times. The chain combines TRBV7-9 with TRBJ1-6, with 7 bases matching TRBD1. Losses at the gene ends were 4 bases for V and 3 bases for J; bases not matched to a gene: 3. Germline V gene data show CDR1 as SEHNR and CDR2 as FQNEAQ (reference sequence). This CDR3 has 15 amino acids. The CDR3 reads CASSSGQVYNSPLHF. As DNA, the CDR3 is TGTGCCAGCAGCTCCGGACAGGTCTATAATTCACCCCTCCACTTT.

Only a few counts were recorded for this clonotype. The CDR3 sequence: CASRRTSSQETQYF. The CDR3, as DNA: TGTGCCAGCAGACGGACTAGCAGCCAAGAGACCCAGTACTTC. The V gene is TRBV5-6, the J gene TRBJ2-5, with 8 bases fitting TRBD2. The CDR3 consists of 14 residues. J gave up 1 base and V 5 bases, and 4 bases lay outside the gene matches. The germline CDR1 and CDR2 sequences are SGHDT and YYEEEE.

CDR3 sequence reads: CSASGGYGYTF. Written as DNA, the CDR3 is TGCAGTGCTAGCGGTGGCTATGGCTACACCTTC. The V call is TRBV20-1, the J call TRBJ1-2; D gene unclear. CDR3 size: 11 residues. V was shortened by 3 bases and J by 4 bases, with 6 bases between the two germline ends. Germline lookup yields CDR1 DFQATT and CDR2 SNEGSKA (reference sequence).

The chain links TRBV3-1 to TRBJ1-1; D is undetermined. V lost 2 bases and J 2 bases, leaving 6 bases between the germline ends. CDR1 and CDR2 from the germline V gene are LGHDT and YNNKEL (reference sequence). CDR3 length: 13 amino acids. As DNA, the CDR3 is TGTGCCAGCAGCCAATCCGATAACACTGAAGCTTTCTTT. It specifies CASSQSDNTEAFF. Together with reference TRBV3-1 and TRBJ1-1, the CDR3 gives the full variable domain: DTAVSQTPKYLVTQMGNDKSIKCEQNLGHDTMYWYKQDSKKFLKIMFSYNNKELIINETVPNRFSPKSPDKAHLNLHINSLELGDSAVYFCASSQSDNTEAFFGQGTRLTVV.